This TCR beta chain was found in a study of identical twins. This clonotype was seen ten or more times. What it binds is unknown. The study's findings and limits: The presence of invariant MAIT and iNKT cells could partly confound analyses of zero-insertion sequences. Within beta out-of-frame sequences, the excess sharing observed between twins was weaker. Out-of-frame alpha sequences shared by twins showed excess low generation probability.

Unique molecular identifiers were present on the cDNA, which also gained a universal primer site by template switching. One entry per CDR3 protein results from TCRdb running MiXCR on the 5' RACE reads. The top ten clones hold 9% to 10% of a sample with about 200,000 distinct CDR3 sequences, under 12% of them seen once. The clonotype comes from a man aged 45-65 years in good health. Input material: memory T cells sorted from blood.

The CDR3 coding sequence is TGCGCCAGCAGCTTGGAGGCAGCCCCGGGAGCTTTCTTT. Protein sequence: CASSLEAAPGAFF. The chain couples TRBV5-1 to TRBJ1-1; D remains unclear. The V and J ends lost 0 bases and 10 bases respectively, with 13 bases between them. The germline gives CDR1 SGHRS, CDR2 YFSETQ. This CDR3 is built from 13 residues.